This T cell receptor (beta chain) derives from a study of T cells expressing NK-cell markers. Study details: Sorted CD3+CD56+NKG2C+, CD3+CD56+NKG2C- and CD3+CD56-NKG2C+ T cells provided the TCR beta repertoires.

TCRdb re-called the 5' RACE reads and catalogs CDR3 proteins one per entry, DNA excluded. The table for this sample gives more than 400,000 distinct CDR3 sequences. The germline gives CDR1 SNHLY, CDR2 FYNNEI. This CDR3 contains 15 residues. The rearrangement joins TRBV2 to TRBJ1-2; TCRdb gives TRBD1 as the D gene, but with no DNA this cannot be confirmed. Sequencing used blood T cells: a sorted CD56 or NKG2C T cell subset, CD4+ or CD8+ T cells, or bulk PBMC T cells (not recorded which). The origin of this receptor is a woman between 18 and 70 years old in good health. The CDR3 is CATVPDGGDNYGYTF.